This T cell receptor beta chain was sequenced for a study of regulatory T cells in long-lasting Graves disease. Study-level findings and limits: Favored usage of TRBV28, TRBJ1-2 and TRBJ2-5 was recorded in persistent disease.

Sample time point: persistent/refractory GD, antithyroid drugs over 5 years with positive TRAb. Construction of the TCR library relied on RNA isolated from PBMCs. Germline V gene lookup returns CDR1 MNHNS and CDR2 SASEGT. The ends were cut back, 2 bases at V and 8 bases at J, with 12 bases in the middle. This CDR3 is 13 amino acids long. CDR3 regions were amplified by Arm-PCR using iRepertoire HTBI primers to build TCR beta libraries. TCRdb used MiXCR to reprocess the multiplex PCR reads, holding one entry per CDR3 protein. The top ten hold around 30% of the sample, which has around 400,000 distinct CDR3 sequences, less than 30% seen once. With respect to this clonotype: Its antigen is undetermined.

The rearrangement joins TRBV6-1 to TRBJ1-1, with D hard to call. This specimen was peripheral blood mononuclear cells (PBMCs), taken when the disease was refractory, from a patient treated with antithyroid drugs. This clonotype was obtained from a woman aged 40 to 50 with Graves disease. The CDR3 loop is CASSENGLLEAFF. Here the CDR3 DNA reads TGTGCCAGCAGTGAAAACGGGCTTCTCGAAGCTTTCTTT.